This TCR beta chain was documented in a study of cytomegalovirus exposure and HLA in healthy donors. Study information: T cells numbering around 190 million yielded 90 million to 140 million unique TCR beta sequences in an earlier analysis.

60 Vbeta and 13 Jbeta primers were used in PCR. Profiling relied on immunoSEQ multiplex PCR, and the TCRdb table lists in-frame clones only, not all of them. The profile shows about 240,000 clones, around 80% of them singletons. The CDR3 runs 13 residues. CDR1 and CDR2 from the germline V gene are MNHEY and SMNVEV (reference sequence). V shed 6 bases and J shed 9 bases, with 12 bases lying between them. The count of this clone is one. The antigen is not known. Study results and caveats: Analysis performed later found over 15,000 TCR beta sequences associated with HLA alleles at 0.05 false discovery rate. Being productive about 87% or about 30% of the time was typical of most TCR beta V segments in an earlier analysis.

V usage is TRBV27 and J usage is TRBJ1-6; no clear D gene. Source material: PBMCs. This clonotype originated in a boy between 10 and 17 years old in good health and CMV-seronegative. The CDR3 protein is CASSPEEGSPLHF. The CDR3 DNA reads TGTGCCAGCAGCCCCGAGGAGGGTTCACCCCTCCACTTT.